These T cell receptor beta chains were read from a single sample in a study of shared clonotypes between healthy human individuals. The protocol was immunoSEQ multiplex PCR, while the TCRdb copy is restricted to in-frame clones and leaves out a portion. The sample lists hundreds of thousands of clones; about 80% were seen once. The sample was PBMCs. The receptors were sampled from a woman aged 40 to 50 in good health. Some clones in this sample may be carry-over from other donors' samples. CDR3s include the opening cysteine and the closing phenylalanine or tryptophan. Fields, in order: D gene, J gene, V gene, clone size, CDR3 DNA, CDR3 protein. The D gene is left open where the match is weak. The size field is filled for only some rows; it gives once, few, many or a size class.

NA,TRBJ2-1,TRBV2,NA,TGTGCCAGCAGTGTCCTGGACCCATTCGGGAGCTCCTACAATGAGCAGTTCTTC,CASSVLDPFGSSYNEQFF
TRBD2,TRBJ2-5,TRBV2,NA,TGTGCCAGCAAGGGGCTAGCGGGAGATTGGGAGACCCAGTACTTC,CASKGLAGDWETQYF
NA,TRBJ1-3,TRBV15,NA,TGTGCCACCAGCAGAGATATCGGGAGAGGAAACACCATATATTTT,CATSRDIGRGNTIYF
TRBD1,TRBJ1-1,TRBV13,NA,TGTGCCAGCAGTCTCTCAGGGGGAGCTTTCTTT,CASSLSGGAFF
NA,TRBJ2-1,TRBV13,once,TGTGCCAGCAGCTTCGGACTCACCTCCTACAATGAGCAGTTCTTC,CASSFGLTSYNEQFF
NA,TRBJ2-5,TRBV7-8,NA,TGTGCCAGCAGCTTAGTAGTGGGTCCAGAGACCCAGTACTTC,CASSLVVGPETQYF
NA,TRBJ2-7,TRBV5-4,NA,TGTGCCAGCAGCGTTCTAGGAGACGAGCAGTACTTC,CASSVLGDEQYF
TRBD1,TRBJ1-4,TRBV28,NA,TGTGCCAGCAGTATGCCGACAGGGGGCTTTGAAAAACTGTTTTTT,CASSMPTGGFEKLFF
NA,TRBJ1-1,TRBV7-2,NA,TGTGCCAGCAGCCCAGAAGGGTATTGGGCTTTCTTT,CASSPEGYWAFF
NA,TRBJ1-2,TRBV30,NA,TGTGCCTGGACCCCCACGGTGTTTACTCGGCGACGTGTCGGGGGCTACACCTTC,CAWTPTVFTRRRVGGYTF
TRBD1,TRBJ1-4,TRBV9,NA,TGTGCCAGCAGCGCAAGGGGGCTTAATGAAAAACTGTTTTTT,CASSARGLNEKLFF
TRBD2,TRBJ2-7,TRBV27,NA,TGTGCCAGCAGTTTATCGATGGCGGGAGTCAGCTACGAGCAGTACTTC,CASSLSMAGVSYEQYF
NA,TRBJ2-2,TRBV6-5,NA,TGTGCCAGCAGTTACTCGTTTAGATCTACCGGGGAGCTGTTTTTT,CASSYSFRSTGELFF
TRBD1,TRBJ1-1,TRBV18,many,TGTGCCAGCTCACCCCGGCAGGGGGGCTTGAACACTGAAGCTTTCTTT,CASSPRQGGLNTEAFF
NA,TRBJ2-7,TRBV2,few,TGTGCCAGCAGGCCGGAGCCTGGAAACTACGAGCAGTACTTC,CASRPEPGNYEQYF
TRBD2,TRBJ2-7,TRBV20-1,few,TGCAGTGCAACTAGCGGGAACGAGCAGTACTTC,CSATSGNEQYF
TRBD2,TRBJ2-7,TRBV4-2,NA,TGTGCCAGCAGCCTCGGAGGGGAGGGAACCTACGAGCAGTACTTC,CASSLGGEGTYEQYF
TRBD2,TRBJ2-3,TRBV30,NA,TGTGCCTGGGGACTGGGACTAGCGGGAGCCATAGATACGCAGTATTTT,CAWGLGLAGAIDTQYF